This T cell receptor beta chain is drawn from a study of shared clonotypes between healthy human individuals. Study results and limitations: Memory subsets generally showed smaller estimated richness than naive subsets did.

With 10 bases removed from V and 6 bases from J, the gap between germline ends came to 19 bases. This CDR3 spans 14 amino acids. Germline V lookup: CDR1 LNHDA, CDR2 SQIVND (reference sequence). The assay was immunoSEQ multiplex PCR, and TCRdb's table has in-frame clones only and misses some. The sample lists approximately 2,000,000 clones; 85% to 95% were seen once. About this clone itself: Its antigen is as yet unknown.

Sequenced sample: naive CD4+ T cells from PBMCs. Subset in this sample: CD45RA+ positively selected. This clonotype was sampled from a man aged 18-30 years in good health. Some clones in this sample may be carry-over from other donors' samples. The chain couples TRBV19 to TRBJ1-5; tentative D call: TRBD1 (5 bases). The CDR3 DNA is TGTGCCACCCATTCCCCAGGGACCCCTCAGCCCCAGCATTTT. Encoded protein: CATHSPGTPQPQHF.